The 3 T cell receptor beta chains below were found in one sample sequenced in a study of identical twins. Each CDR3 protein is one row after TCRdb ran MiXCR on the 5' RACE reads. In the table there are some 1,600,000 distinct CDR3 sequences, under 35% of which are singletons. Source material: cord blood. The receptors come from a newborn girl in good health.

The chain carries TRBV5-1 and TRBJ2-1, with a tentative D call TRBD2 (6 bases). Trimming pared 3 bases from V and 6 bases from J, leaving 13 bases between. The germline gives CDR1 SGHRS, CDR2 YFSETQ. There are 14 residues in the CDR3. CDR3 residues: CASSSVAVTNEQFF. CDR3 coding DNA: TGCGCCAGCAGCTCGGTAGCGGTGACCAATGAGCAGTTCTTC.

This clonotype is a singleton in its sample. This sequence joins TRBV7-2 and TRBJ2-7, with D tentatively TRBD1 (5 bases). Trimming cost V 4 bases and J 0 bases, with 10 bases left between them. The CDR3 consists of 14 residues. CDR1 and CDR2 from the germline V gene are SGHTA and FQGNSA. CDR3 amino acids: CASSSQQDSYEQYF. The CDR3 DNA is TGTGCCAGCAGCTCACAACAGGACTCCTACGAGCAGTACTTC.

The V and J genes are TRBV12-3 or TRBV12-4 and TRBJ2-5; D possibly corresponds to TRBD1 (6 bases). Trimming removed 3 bases at V and 11 bases at J, with 16 bases between. The CDR3 sequence is 13 residues long. CDR3 nucleotides: TGTGCCAGCAGTTTGTGGGGACAAAGAAAACAGTACTTC. It yields the protein CASSLWGQRKQYF.